This T cell receptor (beta chain) was recovered during a study of shared clonotypes between healthy human individuals. About the study: Three plates each covered CD4 naive and memory; CD8 naive two, CD8 memory one. General observations from the study: Lower generation probabilities were found for non-shared clonotypes than for those shared by all four donors.

This table comes from immunoSEQ multiplex PCR, and its TCRdb copy is limited to in-frame clones, with some not included. Altogether some 2 million clones are present, approximately 94% being singletons, with the ten largest covering roughly 1%. Positively selected for CCR7, the CD45RO-negative cells used as naive CD8 cells excluded terminally differentiated effector memory CD45RA+ cells. In regard to this clone: Its antigen is not identified.

The origin of this receptor is a man between 18 and 35 years old in good health. Sequencing was carried out using naive CD8+ T cells sorted from blood.

The CDR3 protein is CASSRTGGNEQYF. DNA of the CDR3: TGTGCCAGTAGTCGGACAGGGGGAAACGAGCAGTACTTC. V is TRBV19 and J is TRBJ2-7, with 10 positions matching TRBD1. Trimming at V came to 5 bases and at J to 5 bases, leaving 3 bases not matched to a gene. The V gene's germline CDR1 is LNHDA and CDR2 SQIVND (reference sequence). The CDR3 extends over 13 amino acids. The variable domain in full, completed from reference TRBV19 and TRBJ2-7, reads DGGITQSPKYLFRKEGQNVTLSCEQNLNHDAMYWYRQDPGQGLRLIYYSQIVNDFQKGDIAEGYSVSREKKESFPLTVTSAQKNPTAFYLCASSRTGGNEQYFGPGTRLTVT.